Sequencing of this TCR beta chain was carried out in a study of technical replicates of blood from several donors. Sequencing used immunoSEQ multiplex PCR; TCRdb keeps in-frame clones, though not all of them. Among approximately 70,000 clones listed, nearly 98% were seen once. The V gene's germline CDR1 is MNHEY and CDR2 SMNVEV (reference sequence). The CDR3 runs 16 residues. After removal of 8 bases from V and 4 bases from J, the junction contained 13 bases not matched to a gene. V usage is TRBV27 and J usage is TRBJ1-5; 8 bases are shared with TRBD1. The sequence derives from a human donor in good health. What was sequenced was T cells isolated from PBMCs. As DNA, the CDR3 is TGTGCCAGCGGGAGAGGAGGGGACAGGCGTAATCAGCCCCAGCATTTT. Its translation is CASGRGGDRRNQPQHF.